This is a list of T cell receptor beta chains from one sample in a study of sequential checkpoint blockade in melanoma. Sequenced by immunoSEQ multiplex PCR; TCRdb stores in-frame clones only, minus some. In the table there are about 18,000 clones, roughly 28% of which are singletons. The sample consisted of tumor tissue (inferred from file names), taken from a patient given nivolumab and ipilimumab in sequence. These receptors came from a human donor with melanoma. CDR3s include the opening cysteine and the closing phenylalanine or tryptophan. The order of the fields is J gene, D gene, V gene, clone size, CDR3 length, CDR3 DNA, CDR3 protein. A D gene is named only where the DNA matches it firmly. Clone size, where shown, is once, few, many, or a class for clones that have expanded.

>TRBJ1-3|-|TRBV6-8|-|14
TGTGCCAGCGGGCGGGAGACCTCTGGAAACACCATATATTTT
CASGRETSGNTIYF
>TRBJ1-5|-|TRBV5-1|-|15
TGCGCCAGCAGCTTGGACGGGAATAGCAATCAGCCCCAGCATTTT
CASSLDGNSNQPQHF
>TRBJ1-1|TRBD1|TRBV4-1|few|16
TGCGCCAGCAGCCAAGAGGGGACAGGAATCGCTGAGGAAGCTTTCTTT
CASSQEGTGIAEEAFF
>TRBJ2-3|-|TRBV9|-|17
TGTGCCAGCAGTGCCTTGGACAACCCCACATTTGCAGATACGCAGTATTTT
CASSALDNPTFADTQYF
>TRBJ1-2|-|TRBV14|-|13
TGTGCCAGCAGCCAAGCTAGGCGGGATGGCTACACCTTC
CASSQARRDGYTF
>TRBJ2-7|TRBD2|TRBV5-1|-|15
TGCGCCAGCAGCTTGGGGGCTAGCGGGAGTCTCGAGCAGTACTTC
CASSLGASGSLEQYF
>TRBJ2-1|-|TRBV11-3|-|16
TGTGCCAGCAGCCAACCCAGGGCTAGCTCCTACAATGAGCAGTTCTTC
CASSQPRASSYNEQFF
>TRBJ2-1|TRBD2|TRBV5-1|-|17
TGCGCCAGCAGCTTGAGGGTGGGTCTAGCGGGAGCCAATGAGCAGTTCTTC
CASSLRVGLAGANEQFF
>TRBJ2-1|TRBD2|TRBV5-1|-|15
TGCGCCAGCAGCCAGGGTAGCGGGGGGGCCGATGAGCAGTTCTTC
CASSQGSGGADEQFF
>TRBJ2-2|TRBD2|TRBV5-1|-|16
TGCGCCAGCAGCAATCCGGGGGGTTCGGGCACCGGGGAGCTGTTTTTT
CASSNPGGSGTGELFF
>TRBJ2-4|-|TRBV12-5|-|15
TGTGCTAGTGGTTTGGGGGGACAAGGCAAAAACATTCAGTACTTC
CASGLGGQGKNIQYF
>TRBJ2-7|-|TRBV18|-|14
TGTGCCAGCTCACCAAACTCAGGCCCCTACGAGCAGTACTTC
CASSPNSGPYEQYF
>TRBJ2-5|TRBD2|TRBV18|-|13
TGTGCCAGCTCAAAGGGACTAGAGGAGACCCAGTACTTC
CASSKGLEETQYF
>TRBJ2-3|TRBD2|TRBV7-6|few|17
TGTGCCAGCAGACGACGACTGACTAGCGGGGGGGAAGATACGCAGTATTTT
CASRRRLTSGGEDTQYF
>TRBJ2-1|TRBD2|TRBV7-7|-|17
TGTGCCAGCAGCTTGGCGGCTAGCGGGAGTGTACTCAATGAGCAGTTCTTC
CASSLAASGSVLNEQFF
>TRBJ2-7|-|TRBV14|few|13
TGTGCCAGCAGCCACAGGCTAAGCTACGAGCAGTACTTC
CASSHRLSYEQYF
>TRBJ1-1|-|TRBV16|-|16
TGTGCCAGCAGCCTGGGGAATCCAGGGAGAGGCACTGAAGCTTTCTTT
CASSLGNPGRGTEAFF
>TRBJ2-3|TRBD2|TRBV9|-|16
TGTGCCAGCAGCGACCTGACTAGCGGGAGTACAGATACGCAGTATTTT
CASSDLTSGSTDTQYF
>TRBJ1-3|TRBD1|TRBV13|few|18
TGTGCCAGCAGTATTCGTCCCGGGACAGGGACTTCTGGAAACACCATATATTTT
CASSIRPGTGTSGNTIYF
>TRBJ2-1|-|TRBV12-2|-|15
TGTGCCGGGCGGGAACTAGGAAATTCCTACAATGAGCAGTTCTTC
CAGRELGNSYNEQFF
>TRBJ1-1|-|TRBV6-8|medium-sized|14
TGTGCCAGCAGAGCAGGGAGGGGGGGCACTGAAGCTTTCTTT
CASRAGRGGTEAFF
>TRBJ2-7|TRBD1|TRBV19|few|14
TGTGCCAGTAGCGGGGACAGGGCGACCTACGAGCAGTACTTC
CASSGDRATYEQYF
>TRBJ1-2|TRBD1|TRBV25-1|-|17
TGTGCCAGCAGTGACGTGACAGGGGGCACCGCTAACTATGGCTACACCTTC
CASSDVTGGTANYGYTF